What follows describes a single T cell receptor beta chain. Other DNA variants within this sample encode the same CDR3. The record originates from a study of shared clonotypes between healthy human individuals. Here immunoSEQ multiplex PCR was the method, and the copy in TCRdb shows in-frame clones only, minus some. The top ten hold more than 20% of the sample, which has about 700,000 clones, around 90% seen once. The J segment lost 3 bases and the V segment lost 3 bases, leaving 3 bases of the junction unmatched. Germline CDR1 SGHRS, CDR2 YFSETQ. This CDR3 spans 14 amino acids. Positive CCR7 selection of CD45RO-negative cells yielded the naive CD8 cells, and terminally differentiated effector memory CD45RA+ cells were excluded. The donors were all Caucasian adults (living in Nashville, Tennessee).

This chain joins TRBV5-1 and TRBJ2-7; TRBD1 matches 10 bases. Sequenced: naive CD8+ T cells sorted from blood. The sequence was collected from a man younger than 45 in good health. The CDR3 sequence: CASSWRDRGYEQYF. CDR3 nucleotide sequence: TGCGCCAGCAGCTGGCGGGACAGGGGCTACGAGCAGTACTTC.